These 6 T cell receptor beta chains share one sample of origin, sequenced in a study of CD8+CD57+ T cells in acquired aplastic anemia. Genomic DNA, serving as template, underwent TCR beta VDJ and CDR3 profiling. MiXCR was run by TCRdb on the reads, yielding one entry per CDR3 protein. The table shows 250,000 to 300,000 distinct CDR3 sequences, with around three fifths occurring only once. The sequenced sample consisted of sorted CD4+, CD8+, or CD8+CD57+ T cells (not recorded which) from PBMCs. The receptors stem from a human donor with severe aplastic anemia or a healthy control (not recorded which).

V usage is TRBV7-3 and J usage is TRBJ2-7, with TRBD1 matching over 7 bases. The CDR3 consists of 13 residues. The germline V gene has CDR1 SGHTA and CDR2 FQGTGA. V lost 5 bases, J lost 5 bases, and 6 bases stayed unmatched. The CDR3 is CASSPQGDHEQYF. Written as DNA, the CDR3 is TGTGCCAGCAGCCCCCAGGGGGACCACGAGCAGTACTTC.

The chain recombines TRBV5-8 with TRBJ1-4; a weak D match, TRBD1 (6 bases). Trimming removed 2 bases at V and 7 bases at J, with 9 bases between. CDR1 and CDR2 (germline): SGHTS, YDEGEE. This CDR3 is 13 amino acids long. The CDR3: CASSFRGAEKLFF. The CDR3 DNA reads as TGTGCCAGCAGCTTCAGGGGAGCTGAAAAACTGTTTTTT.

This chain connects TRBV20-1 to TRBJ2-7, with D tentatively TRBD1 (6 bases). Trimming cost V 6 bases and J 4 bases, with 22 bases left between them. The germline V gene has CDR1 DFQATT and CDR2 SNEGSKA (reference sequence). The CDR3 spans 15 residues. In DNA, the CDR3 is TGCAGTGCCCCCAGGGGTGACTATGGTTCGTACGAGCAGTACTTC. Amino acids: CSAPRGDYGSYEQYF.

This clonotype was detected ten times or more. This chain uses TRBV5-1 with TRBJ2-1; D unclear. This CDR3 is built from 16 residues. Germline lookup yields CDR1 SGHRS and CDR2 YFSETQ. Trimming took off 1 base at V and 0 bases at J, with 11 bases between the two ends. DNA of the CDR3: TGCGCCAGCAGCTTGTTGAGAAGCTACTCCTACAATGAGCAGTTCTTC. Amino acid sequence: CASSLLRSYSYNEQFF.

The DNA for the CDR3 is TGTGCCAGCAGCTGGGGGGGGGCTAGTACAGATACGCAGTATTTT. Its translation: CASSWGGASTDTQYF. This sequence joins TRBV7-9 and TRBJ2-3; D might be TRBD2 (7 bases). Germline lookup yields CDR1 SEHNR and CDR2 FQNEAQ (reference sequence). The CDR3 is 15 residues long. V lost 4 bases, J lost 3 bases, and 14 bases lay in between.

V usage is TRBV2 and J usage is TRBJ2-1; 7 bases agree with TRBD2. The CDR3 runs 16 residues. V lost 4 bases and J lost 3; bases outside the gene matches: 9. Per germline, CDR1 SNHLY and CDR2 FYNNEI. CDR3 protein: CASSGSSGRNYNEQFF. The CDR3 bases are TGTGCCAGCAGTGGGTCTAGCGGCCGCAACTACAATGAGCAGTTCTTC.